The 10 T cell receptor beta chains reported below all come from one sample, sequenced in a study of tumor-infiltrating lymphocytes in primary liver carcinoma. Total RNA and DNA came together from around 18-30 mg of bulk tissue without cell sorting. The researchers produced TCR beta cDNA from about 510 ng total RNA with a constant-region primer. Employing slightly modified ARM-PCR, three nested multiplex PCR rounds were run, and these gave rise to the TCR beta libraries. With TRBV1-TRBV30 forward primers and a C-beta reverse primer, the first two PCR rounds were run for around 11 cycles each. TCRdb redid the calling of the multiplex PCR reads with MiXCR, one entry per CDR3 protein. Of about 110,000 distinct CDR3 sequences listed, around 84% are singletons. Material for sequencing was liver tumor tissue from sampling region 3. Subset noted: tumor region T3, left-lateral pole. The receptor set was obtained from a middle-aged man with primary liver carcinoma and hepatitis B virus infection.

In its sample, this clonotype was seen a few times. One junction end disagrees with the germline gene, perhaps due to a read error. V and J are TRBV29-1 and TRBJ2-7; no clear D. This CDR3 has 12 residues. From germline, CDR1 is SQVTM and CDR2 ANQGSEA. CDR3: CSAGWGYHEQNF. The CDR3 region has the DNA TGCAGCGCGGGTTGGGGTTATCATGAGCAGAACTTC.

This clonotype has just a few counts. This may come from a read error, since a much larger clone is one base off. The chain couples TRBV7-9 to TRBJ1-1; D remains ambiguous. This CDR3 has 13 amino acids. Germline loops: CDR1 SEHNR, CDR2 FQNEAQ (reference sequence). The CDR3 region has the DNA TGTGCCAGCAGCCTTTACATGAACACTGAAGCTTCCTTT. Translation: CASSLYMNTEASF.

For the CDR3, the DNA is TGCAGCGTTCTTCGGACAGGGGTGAAGGGTGTACAGTTCTTC. Translation: CSVLRTGVKGVQFF. V gene TRBV29-1 combines with J gene TRBJ2-1; 9 bases match TRBD1. With V trimmed by 5 bases and J by 13 bases, 15 bases remained unmatched. The CDR3 consists of 14 residues. The germline CDR1 and CDR2 sequences are SQVTM and ANQGSEA.

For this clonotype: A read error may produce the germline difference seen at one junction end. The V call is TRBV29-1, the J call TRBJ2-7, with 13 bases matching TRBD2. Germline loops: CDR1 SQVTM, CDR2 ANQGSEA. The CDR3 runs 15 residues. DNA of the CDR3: TGCAGCCTCGCTTGGGGACTAGCGGGGTCGTACGAGCAGTATTTC. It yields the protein CSLAWGLAGSYEQYF.

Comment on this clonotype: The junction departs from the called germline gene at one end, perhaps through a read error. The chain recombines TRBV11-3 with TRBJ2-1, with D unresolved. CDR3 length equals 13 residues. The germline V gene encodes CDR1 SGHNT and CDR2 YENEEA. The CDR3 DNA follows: TGTGCCAGCAGCTTCGCGCCCTCGCTCGAGCTGTTCTTC. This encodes CASSFAPSLELFF.

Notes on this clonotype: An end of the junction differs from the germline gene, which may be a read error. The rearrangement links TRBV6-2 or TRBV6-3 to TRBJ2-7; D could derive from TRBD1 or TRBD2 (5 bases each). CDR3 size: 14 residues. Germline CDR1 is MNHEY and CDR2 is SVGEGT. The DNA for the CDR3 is TGTGTCAGCAAAAGACTACAGGAGAGCTACGAACAGTATTTC. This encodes CVSKRLQESYEQYF.

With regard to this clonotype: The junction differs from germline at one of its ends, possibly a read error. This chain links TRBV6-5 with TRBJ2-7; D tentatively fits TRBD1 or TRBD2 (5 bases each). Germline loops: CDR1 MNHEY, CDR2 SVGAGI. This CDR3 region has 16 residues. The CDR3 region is CASRYGGREHTYEQYF. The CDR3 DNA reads TGTGCCAGCCGTTACGGAGGCAGGGAACATACCTACGAGCAGTACTTC.

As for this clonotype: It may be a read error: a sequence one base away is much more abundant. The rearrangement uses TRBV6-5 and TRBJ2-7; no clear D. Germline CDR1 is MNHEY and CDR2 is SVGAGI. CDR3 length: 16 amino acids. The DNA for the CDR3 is TGTGCCAGCACTTACTCTGGCGGATTCAGCTCCTGCGAGCAGTACTTC. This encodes CASTYSGGFSSCEQYF.

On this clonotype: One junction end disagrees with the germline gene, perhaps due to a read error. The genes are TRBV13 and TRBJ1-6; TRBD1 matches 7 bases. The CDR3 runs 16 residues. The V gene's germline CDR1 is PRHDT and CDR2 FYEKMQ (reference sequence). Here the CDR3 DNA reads TGTGCCAGCAGCTCACCCGGGGACAGAGGCGAATCACACCTCCACTTT. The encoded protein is CASSSPGDRGESHLHF.

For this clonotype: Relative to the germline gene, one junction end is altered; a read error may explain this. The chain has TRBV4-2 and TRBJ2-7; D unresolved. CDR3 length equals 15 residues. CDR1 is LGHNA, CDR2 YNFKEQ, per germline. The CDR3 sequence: CASSQGTGSQYELYF. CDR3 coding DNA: TGTGCCAGCAGCCAAGGCACCGGGTCTCAGTATGAGCTGTACTTC.